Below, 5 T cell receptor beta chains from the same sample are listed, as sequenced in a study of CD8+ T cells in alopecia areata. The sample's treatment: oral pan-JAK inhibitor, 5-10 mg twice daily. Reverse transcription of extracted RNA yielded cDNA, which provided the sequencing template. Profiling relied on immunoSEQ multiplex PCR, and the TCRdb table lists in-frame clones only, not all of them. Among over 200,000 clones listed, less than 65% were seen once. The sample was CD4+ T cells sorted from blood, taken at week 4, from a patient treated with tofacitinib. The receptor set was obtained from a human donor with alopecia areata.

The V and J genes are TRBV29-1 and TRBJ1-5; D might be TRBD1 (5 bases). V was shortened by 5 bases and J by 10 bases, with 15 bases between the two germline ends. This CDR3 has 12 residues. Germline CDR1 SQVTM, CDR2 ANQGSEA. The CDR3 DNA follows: TGCAGCGTTCGGGGTCAGGGTGGTCCCCAGCATTTT. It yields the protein CSVRGQGGPQHF.

As DNA, the CDR3 is TGTGCCAGCAGCTTAGGCAGCGGGGGCCCCTACGAGCAGTACTTC. Protein product: CASSLGSGGPYEQYF. The chain links TRBV7-2 to TRBJ2-7; 8 nucleotides line up with TRBD2. Trimming took 1 base from V and 2 from J; bases not matched to a gene: 4. Germline loops: CDR1 SGHTA, CDR2 FQGNSA. The CDR3 spans 15 residues.

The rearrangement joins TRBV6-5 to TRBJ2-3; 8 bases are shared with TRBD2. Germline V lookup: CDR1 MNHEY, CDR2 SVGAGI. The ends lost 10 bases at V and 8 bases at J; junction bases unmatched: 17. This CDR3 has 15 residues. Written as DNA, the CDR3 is TGTGCCACCGGACTAGCCGGACGGAAAGCAGTTACGCAGTATTTT. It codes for CATGLAGRKAVTQYF.

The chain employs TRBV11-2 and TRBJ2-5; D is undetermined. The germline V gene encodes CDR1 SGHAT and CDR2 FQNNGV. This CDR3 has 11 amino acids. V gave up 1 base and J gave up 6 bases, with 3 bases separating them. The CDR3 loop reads CASSLAQTQYF. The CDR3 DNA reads TGTGCCAGCAGCTTAGCCCAGACCCAGTACTTC.

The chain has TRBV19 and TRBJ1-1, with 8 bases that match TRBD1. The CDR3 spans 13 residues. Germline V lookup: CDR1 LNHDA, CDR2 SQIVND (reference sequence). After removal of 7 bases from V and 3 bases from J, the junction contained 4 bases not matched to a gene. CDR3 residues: CASNGQGDTEAFF. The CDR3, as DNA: TGTGCCAGTAATGGACAGGGCGACACTGAAGCTTTCTTT.